The rows below give T cell receptor beta chains drawn from one sample of a study of blood T cell repertoires in COVID-19. The assay was immunoSEQ multiplex PCR, and TCRdb's table has in-frame clones only and misses some. The sample comprises around 210,000 clones, around nine tenths of which are singletons, and around 17% rests with the top ten. The sequenced material came from peripheral blood. These receptors all come from a man in his forties or fifties with COVID-19, enrolled during active disease. Each CDR3 is given with its conserved first and last residue. The D gene is left open where the match is weak. Not all rows give a size; the values are once, few, many and, for expanded clones, a class.

j_call,clone_size,d_call,v_call,cdr3_nt,cdr3_aa
TRBJ1-5,-,TRBD1,TRBV19,TGTGCCAGTAGTTTCGGACAGGGGAGGGCGAATCAGCCCCAGCATTTT,CASSFGQGRANQPQHF
TRBJ2-3,-,TRBD1,TRBV10-3,TGTGCCATCAGCAATTACGGGACAGGGGTCACAGATACGCAGTATTTT,CAISNYGTGVTDTQYF
TRBJ1-1,few,TRBD1,TRBV11-2,TGTGCCAGCAGCGCGCGACAGGGGATGTACACTGAAGCTTTCTTT,CASSARQGMYTEAFF
TRBJ1-1,-,-,TRBV5-6,TGTGCCAGCAGCTTGGTGGGAGCGTCCATGAACACTGAAGCTTTCTTT,CASSLVGASMNTEAFF
TRBJ2-7,few,-,TRBV10-3,TGTGCCATCAGCCTAGTAGACAGTGATAGCTACGAGCAGTACTTC,CAISLVDSDSYEQYF
TRBJ1-5,-,-,TRBV4-2,TGTGCCAGCAGCCAAGAGGCCGGGTTGGGCAATCAGCCCCAGCATTTT,CASSQEAGLGNQPQHF
TRBJ1-3,-,-,TRBV5-1,TGCGCCAGCCGGGGCTCTGGAAACACCATATATTTT,CASRGSGNTIYF
TRBJ1-3,-,TRBD1,TRBV7-2,TGTGCCAGCAGCTTAAAAGGGACAGGGGCCTCTGGAAACACCATATATTTT,CASSLKGTGASGNTIYF
TRBJ1-2,-,-,TRBV15,TGTGCCACCAGCAGAGAGGGGCCTAACTATGGCTACACCTTC,CATSREGPNYGYTF
TRBJ2-3,once,-,TRBV19,TGTGCCAGTCGACAGGCAGATACGCAGTATTTT,CASRQADTQYF
TRBJ2-7,-,-,TRBV28,TGTGCCAGCAGTTCCCAGTATTACGAGCAGTACTTC,CASSSQYYEQYF
TRBJ2-7,-,TRBD2,TRBV2,TGTGCCAGCAGACTAACTAGCGGACGGAACTACGAGCAGTACTTC,CASRLTSGRNYEQYF
TRBJ1-5,-,-,TRBV5-1,TGCGCCAGCAGCTTGGGGGAGGGAGGTAGGAATCAGCCCCAGCATTTT,CASSLGEGGRNQPQHF
TRBJ1-5,-,-,TRBV2,TGTGCCAGCAGTGAAGAAGGACAATCGGGTCAGCCCCAGCATTTT,CASSEEGQSGQPQHF
TRBJ2-4,-,-,TRBV7-2,TGTGCCAGCAGCCTTCCCCGGGTCCTTTTAGCCAAAAACATTCAGTACTTC,CASSLPRVLLAKNIQYF
TRBJ1-1,once,TRBD1,TRBV7-3,TGTGCCAGCAGCCCGGCCCCCACAGGGGGCGCGTCCACTGAAGCTTTCTTT,CASSPAPTGGASTEAFF
TRBJ1-2,few,TRBD1,TRBV12-3/TRBV12-4,TGTGCCAGCAGTTTAGGACAGGGGTATGGCTACACCTTC,CASSLGQGYGYTF
TRBJ1-5,few,-,TRBV9,TGTGCCAGCAGCGCGAGAATCGTTGGGGCCTTTCAGCCCCAGCATTTT,CASSARIVGAFQPQHF
TRBJ2-1,-,TRBD2,TRBV30,TGTGCCTGGAGTGTAGGGGTGGGGGAGGGTAGTGAGCAGTTCTTC,CAWSVGVGEGSEQFF
TRBJ2-2,-,TRBD2,TRBV3-1/TRBV3-2,TGTGCCAGCAGCCAACCTCAACTAGCGGGAGATCCCGGGGAGCTGTTTTTT,CASSQPQLAGDPGELFF
TRBJ1-1,once,-,TRBV5-1,TGCGCCAGCAGCTTGGTCGGGGGAGGGAACACTGAAGCTTTCTTT,CASSLVGGGNTEAFF
TRBJ2-2,-,TRBD1,TRBV4-2,TGTGCCAGCAGCCTGACGGACAGGGAATGGTCCGGGGAGCTGTTTTTT,CASSLTDREWSGELFF
TRBJ2-1,-,TRBD2,TRBV27,TGTGCCAGCACCCCTACTAGCGGGAGTTACAATGAGCAGTTCTTC,CASTPTSGSYNEQFF
TRBJ2-2,once,-,TRBV24-1,TGTGCCACCCGGGACACTTACACCGGGGAGCTGTTTTTT,CATRDTYTGELFF
TRBJ2-3,few,-,TRBV6-5,TGTGCCAGCAGTCCGGACTTCGCCGATACGCAGTATTTT,CASSPDFADTQYF
TRBJ2-7,-,TRBD2,TRBV7-8,TGTGCCAGCAGCTACCCTGGGGGGGAGAAACCGGGACTAGCGGGAGGGGTACCCGAGCAGTACTTC,CASSYPGGEKPGLAGGVPEQYF
TRBJ2-7,-,-,TRBV7-3,TGTGCCAGCAGCGCTTCGGGACACCTCGAGCAGTACTTC,CASSASGHLEQYF
TRBJ2-1,-,TRBD1,TRBV7-9,TGTGCCAGCAGGGACTGGACAGGGCTGAATGAGCAGTTCTTC,CASRDWTGLNEQFF
TRBJ2-2,once,-,TRBV11-3,TGTGCCAGCAGCTTGAGATTCCTCACCGGGGAGCTGTTTTTT,CASSLRFLTGELFF
TRBJ1-1,few,-,TRBV5-4,TGTGCCAGCAGCTTGGACTGGAACACTGAAGCTTTCTTT,CASSLDWNTEAFF
TRBJ2-7,-,TRBD1,TRBV10-3,TGTGCCATCAGTGCACTCGACAGGGAGAGCTCCTACGAGCAGTACTTC,CAISALDRESSYEQYF
TRBJ2-6,-,-,TRBV2,TGTGCCAGCAGTGAAGACAGGGCTGGGGCCAACGTCCTGACTTTC,CASSEDRAGANVLTF
TRBJ1-1,-,TRBD1,TRBV4-1,TGCGCCAGCAGCTTACTCCCGGGACAGGGGGGTGAAGCTTTCTTT,CASSLLPGQGGEAFF
TRBJ2-7,-,-,TRBV13,TGTGCCAGCAGTCACATCGGGACTTTGGGCGCCTACGAGCAGTACTTC,CASSHIGTLGAYEQYF
TRBJ2-2,-,TRBD2,TRBV11-2,TGTGCCAGCAGCTTAGTTTTGCTAGCGGGAGGAACGGGGGCCGGGGAGCTGTTTTTT,CASSLVLLAGGTGAGELFF
TRBJ2-7,-,-,TRBV19,TGTGCCAGTAGTATAGATAAGGGGGACCTCTACGAGCAGTACTTC,CASSIDKGDLYEQYF
TRBJ1-3,-,TRBD1,TRBV18,TGTGCCAGCTCAACAGGACAGGGGGCAGGAGGAAACACCATATATTTT,CASSTGQGAGGNTIYF
TRBJ1-6,-,-,TRBV2,TGTGCCAGCAGTGAAGAGCAGGGGTATAATTCACCCCTCCACTTT,CASSEEQGYNSPLHF
TRBJ1-1,-,TRBD1,TRBV19,TGTGCCAGTAGTAGAGGACAGGGCGAATTGTTACGAGGCACTGAAGCTTTCTTT,CASSRGQGELLRGTEAFF
TRBJ2-5,-,TRBD2,TRBV9,TGTGCCAGCAGCGTAGCTACAGGACTAGCGGGGGAAGAGACCCAGTACTTC,CASSVATGLAGEETQYF
TRBJ2-3,-,-,TRBV29-1,TGCAGCGTTGGAACCAGTGGAGATACGCAGTATTTT,CSVGTSGDTQYF
TRBJ2-7,-,-,TRBV14,TGTGCCAGCAGCCAAGCCAACTTCCAGTACTTC,CASSQANFQYF
TRBJ2-7,-,TRBD1,TRBV27,TGTGCCAGCAGTTACCGACAGGGGAACTACGAGCAGTACTTC,CASSYRQGNYEQYF
TRBJ2-2,-,-,TRBV4-1,TGCGCCAGCAGCCAAGTGTCGGGAACGAACACCGGGGAGCTGTTTTTT,CASSQVSGTNTGELFF
TRBJ2-7,-,TRBD2,TRBV27,TGTGCCAGCAGTCCGATAAAGGGAGGACTAGCGACGTCCTACGAGCAGTACTTC,CASSPIKGGLATSYEQYF
TRBJ2-7,-,TRBD1,TRBV5-1,TGCGCCAGCAGCTTTGCAGGGGGCCCCGATGGGGAGCAGTACTTC,CASSFAGGPDGEQYF
TRBJ2-3,-,-,TRBV27,TGTGCCAGCCGCTTTCTAGCCCGAAACACAGATACGCAGTATTTT,CASRFLARNTDTQYF
TRBJ2-1,-,-,TRBV3-1/TRBV3-2,TGTGCCAGCAGCCTTAGCCATGAGCAGTTCTTC,CASSLSHEQFF
TRBJ2-1,-,TRBD2,TRBV11-2,TGTGCCAGCAGCTTAGTATCGGCGGGAGGGCCGAGAAATGAGCAGTTCTTC,CASSLVSAGGPRNEQFF
TRBJ2-7,-,-,TRBV28,TGTGCCGGTATGCTTAATAGCTCCTACGAGCAGTACTTC,CAGMLNSSYEQYF
TRBJ2-1,-,TRBD1,TRBV3-1/TRBV3-2,TGTGCCAGCAGCCAGGGGGGGACAGGGGCGTACAATGAGCAGTTCTTC,CASSQGGTGAYNEQFF
TRBJ2-3,-,TRBD2,TRBV5-6,TGTGCCAGCAGTCCGTTTAGCGGGGGGGCCGATACGCAGTATTTT,CASSPFSGGADTQYF
TRBJ2-1,-,-,TRBV11-3,TGTGCCAGCAGCCCTCGGACAGCTCGATACAATGAGCAGTTCTTC,CASSPRTARYNEQFF
TRBJ2-1,-,TRBD1,TRBV19,TGTGCCAGTAGTATAGATGGTGTGGGGACAGGGAGGAATGAGCAGTTCTTC,CASSIDGVGTGRNEQFF
TRBJ2-1,-,TRBD2,TRBV5-1,TGCGCCAGCAGCCCCGTCCCGGGACTAGCGGGAGGCGATGAGCAGTTCTTC,CASSPVPGLAGGDEQFF